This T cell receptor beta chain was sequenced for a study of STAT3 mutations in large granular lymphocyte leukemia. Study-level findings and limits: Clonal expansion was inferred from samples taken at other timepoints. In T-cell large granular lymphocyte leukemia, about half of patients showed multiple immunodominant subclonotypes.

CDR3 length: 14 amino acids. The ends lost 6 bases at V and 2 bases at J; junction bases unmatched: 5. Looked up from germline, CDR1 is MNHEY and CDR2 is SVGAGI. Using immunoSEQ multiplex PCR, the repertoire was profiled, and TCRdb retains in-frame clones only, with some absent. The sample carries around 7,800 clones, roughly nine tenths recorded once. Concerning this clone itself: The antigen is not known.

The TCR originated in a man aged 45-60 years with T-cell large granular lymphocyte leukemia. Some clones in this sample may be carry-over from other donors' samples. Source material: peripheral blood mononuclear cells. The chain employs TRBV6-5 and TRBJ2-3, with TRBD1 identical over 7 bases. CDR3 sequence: CASREQGLTDTQYF. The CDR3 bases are TGTGCCAGCAGAGAACAGGGGCTCACAGATACGCAGTATTTT.